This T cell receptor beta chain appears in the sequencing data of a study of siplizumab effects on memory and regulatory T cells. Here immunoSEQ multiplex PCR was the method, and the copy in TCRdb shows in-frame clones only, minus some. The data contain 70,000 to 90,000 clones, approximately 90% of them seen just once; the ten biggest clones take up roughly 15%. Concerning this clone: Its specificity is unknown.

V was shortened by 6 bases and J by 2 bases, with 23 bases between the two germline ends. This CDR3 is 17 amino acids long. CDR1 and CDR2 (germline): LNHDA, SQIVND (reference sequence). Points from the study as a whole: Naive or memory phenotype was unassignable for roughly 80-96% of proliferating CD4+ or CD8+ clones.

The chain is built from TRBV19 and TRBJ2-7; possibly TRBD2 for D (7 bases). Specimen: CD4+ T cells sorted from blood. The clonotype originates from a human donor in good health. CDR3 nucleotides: TGTGCCAGTAGCCCAGCCTTGAGCGGGACAAGGCCCTACGAGCAGTACTTC. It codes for CASSPALSGTRPYEQYF.